This T cell receptor (beta chain) was profiled in a study of T cell responses to AZD1222 COVID-19 vaccine. The ends lost 6 bases at V and 9 bases at J; junction bases unmatched: 9. The CDR3 loop spans 13 amino acids. Germline V lookup: CDR1 SNHLY, CDR2 FYNNEI. Measured with immunoSEQ multiplex PCR; TCRdb has only the in-frame clones, and not every one. The sample records 150,000 to 200,000 clones, 80% to 90% being singletons. The rearrangement joins TRBV2 to TRBJ2-5; 8 bases are shared with TRBD1. The receptor's source is an adult in good health. The source material was peripheral blood, sampled on day 0 of MenACWY control vaccination. This chain's CDR3 is CASRGWTGLAQYF. The CDR3 bases are TGTGCCAGCAGAGGATGGACAGGGCTGGCCCAGTACTTC.